This paragraph reports one T cell receptor (beta chain). Antigen unknown. Germline and junction disagree at one end, which may indicate a read error. The sample belongs to a study of post-analysis software for immune sequencing data. About the study: The study covered relapsing-remitting, secondary progressive and progressive-relapsing courses of multiple sclerosis. Study-level results: Those samples that were prepared in the same batch co-clustered strongly by F measure. With TRBV5-6, TRBV5-1 and TRBV20-1 included, about five TRBV segments were more frequent in patients than in controls. Controls showed significantly higher normalized Chao1 diversity than did multiple sclerosis patients.

The CDR3 has 16 residues. From germline, CDR1 is MGHRA and CDR2 YSYEKL. Unique molecular identifiers were carried by the TCR beta cDNA libraries. Each sample of about 1 to 10 million input T cells yielded roughly 500,000 cDNA molecules, so each molecule approximated one T cell. A single record per CDR3 protein comes from TCRdb applying MiXCR to the PCR reads. The table lists 800,000 to 950,000 distinct CDR3 sequences, roughly 58% of them singletons. The specimen sequenced was blood. This clonotype was sampled from a girl aged 10 to 17 with multiple sclerosis. V is TRBV4-1 and J is TRBJ1-2; no clear D gene. The CDR3 sequence is CAGSQDPAGANYGYTF. The CDR3 bases are TGCGCCGGCAGCCAAGATCCGGCAGGAGCTAACTATGGCTACACCTTC.